This T cell receptor beta chain was observed in a study of breast tumors, draining lymph nodes, adjacent tissues (dated by TCRdb to 2016 to 2017). Turning to the overall study: Breast cancer patients provided tumor, adjacent nontumor tissue and axillary lymph nodes, and the study compared the TCR beta repertoires across these three sources. The study aimed to assess the relationships and possible T-cell exchange between tumor, surrounding tissue and draining lymph node repertoires in human breast cancer. The study at large found these results: A scenario in which most tumor T cells derive from the lymph node and then expand within tumor tissue was judged to be consistent with the data. Tumor T-cell repertoires showed less diversity than lymph node repertoires and more diversity than nontumor tissue repertoires, and tumor T-cell repertoires showed preferential V and J gene usage. The conclusion that tumor T cells originate in lymph nodes was presented as consistent with a hypothesis rather than as directly demonstrated. In luminal-like breast cancer, tumor and nontumor tissue repertoires resembled each other significantly more than in basal-like breast cancer.

Trimming leaves V shorter by 8 bases and J shorter by 3 bases, with the junction holding 7 bases beyond the gene matches. Its CDR3 holds 14 amino acids, cysteine through phenylalanine. The CDR3 DNA has 42 bases and is translated from base 1. CDR1 and CDR2, looked up from the germline V gene, are MNHEY and SVGAGI. The lymph node samples were taken from the axillary draining lymph nodes of breast cancer patients. The reads were generated on an Illumina HiSeq 2000. TCR beta chain libraries were generated through multiplex PCR amplification. High-throughput sequencing was used to analyze the amplified TCR beta chain products. In-frame beta chains were kept once TCRdb had trimmed the public reads at Q25 with fastp and called clones with MiXCR. Rows matching on CDR3 protein sequence are summarized as one entry with the most common DNA and genes. Recorded for this sample are some 150,000 distinct CDR3 sequences; more than 20% of them occurred a single time. The ten largest clones add up to just over 2.5% of the sample.

This clonotype occurred many times. Its antigen is currently not known. Qualities for individual bases were not recorded, and no much larger clone is one base off. This chain is built from TRBV6-5 and TRBJ1-2; TRBD1 agrees with 9 junctional bases. The TCR sequence derives from a female donor with breast cancer. Some clones in this sample may be carry-over from other donors' samples. Sequencing used axillary lymph node tissue. The CDR3 protein: CASFRQGGDYGYTF. The DNA is TGTGCCAGCTTCCGACAGGGGGGAGACTATGGCTACACCTTC.